This T cell receptor (beta chain) was sequenced for a study of blood T cell repertoires in COVID-19. Method: immunoSEQ multiplex PCR; TCRdb's copy keeps in-frame clones and lacks some. The sample has under 400,000 clones; nearly 90% are singletons. The CDR3 extends over 13 amino acids. V was trimmed by 1 base and J by 6 bases, leaving 9 bases between them. Germline V gene sequence: CDR1 LGHDT, CDR2 YNNKEL (reference sequence). The V and J genes are TRBV3-1 (or the pseudogene TRBV3-2) and TRBJ1-1; tentatively, D is TRBD1 (6 bases). This clonotype was sampled from a man aged 18 to 29 with active or convalescent COVID-19. The sequenced material came from peripheral blood. The CDR3 sequence: CASSQGKGAEAFF. CDR3 bases: TGTGCCAGCAGCCAAGGTAAGGGGGCTGAAGCTTTCTTT.